Presented here are 3 T cell receptor beta chains from one specimen sequenced in a study of blood T cell repertoires in COVID-19. The table came from immunoSEQ multiplex PCR; TCRdb's copy has only in-frame clones and leaves some out. The data contain about 190,000 clones, around nine tenths of them singletons. Sequencing was done on a sample of peripheral blood. The receptors come from a man aged 25 to 45 with acute or convalescent COVID-19.

Points on this clone: Other DNA sequences in this sample translate to the same CDR3. The chain has TRBV10-3 and TRBJ1-1; unclear D gene. The length of the CDR3 is 13 residues. Trimming left V 7 bases short and J 2 bases short, with 11 bases between. Germline-derived CDR1 and CDR2 are ENHRY and SYGVKD. CDR3 amino acids: CAITRTGNTEAFF. The CDR3, as DNA: TGTGCCATCACCCGGACGGGAAACACTGAAGCTTTCTTT.

The chain has TRBV7-9 and TRBJ1-4; possibly TRBD1 for D (5 bases). Germline V CDR1 and CDR2: SEHNR, FQNEAQ (reference sequence). Trimming cost V 9 bases and J 8 bases, with 19 bases left between them. The CDR3 has 14 amino acids. The CDR3 DNA is TGTGCCAGTAACGACCCGGGACGGGGGGAAAAACTGTTTTTT. Its protein is CASNDPGRGEKLFF.

This clone was recorded only once. V usage is TRBV27 and J usage is TRBJ2-7; TRBD1 matches at 9 bases. The CDR3 runs to 16 residues. Germline lookup yields CDR1 MNHEY and CDR2 SMNVEV (reference sequence). V gave up 6 bases and J gave up 7 bases; unmatched junction bases: 16. CDR3 region: CASSRYRRWGQGEQYF. In DNA form, the CDR3 reads TGTGCCAGCAGCCGGTACCGGAGGTGGGGACAGGGAGAGCAGTACTTC.